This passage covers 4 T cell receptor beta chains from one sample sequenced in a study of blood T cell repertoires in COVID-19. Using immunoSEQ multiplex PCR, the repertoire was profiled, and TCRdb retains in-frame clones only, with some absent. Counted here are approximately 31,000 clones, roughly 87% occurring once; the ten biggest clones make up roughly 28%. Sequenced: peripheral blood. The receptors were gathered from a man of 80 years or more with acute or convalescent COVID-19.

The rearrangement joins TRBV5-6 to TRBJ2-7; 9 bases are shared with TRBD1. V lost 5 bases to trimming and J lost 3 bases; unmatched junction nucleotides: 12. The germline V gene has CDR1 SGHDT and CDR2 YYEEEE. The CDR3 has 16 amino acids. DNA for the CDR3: TGTGCCAGCAGTCCCGGACAGGGGTCTTATAACTACGAGCAGTACTTC. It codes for CASSPGQGSYNYEQYF.

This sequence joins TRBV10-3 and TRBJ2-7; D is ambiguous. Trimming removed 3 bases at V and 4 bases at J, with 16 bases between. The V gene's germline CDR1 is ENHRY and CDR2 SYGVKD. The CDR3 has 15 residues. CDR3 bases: TGTGCCATCAGTGATCCCTCTGGCGAGGTTTACGAGCAGTACTTC. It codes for CAISDPSGEVYEQYF.

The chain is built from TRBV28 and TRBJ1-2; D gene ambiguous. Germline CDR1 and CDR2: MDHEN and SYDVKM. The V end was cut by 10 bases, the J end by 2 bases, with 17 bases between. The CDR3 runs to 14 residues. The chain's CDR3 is CATPSGPPNYGYTF. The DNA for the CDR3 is TGTGCCACGCCCAGTGGGCCCCCGAACTATGGCTACACCTTC.

CDR3 loop: CASSQTGTNEQYF. CDR3 bases: TGTGCCAGCAGCCAAACCGGGACTAACGAGCAGTACTTC. The chain recombines TRBV3-1 (or the pseudogene TRBV3-2) with TRBJ2-7, with 7 bases fitting TRBD2. The CDR3 loop spans 13 amino acids. Germline CDR1 reads LGHDT; CDR2 reads YNNKEL (reference sequence). Unmatched junction bases numbered 3, after V lost 2 bases and J lost 5 bases.